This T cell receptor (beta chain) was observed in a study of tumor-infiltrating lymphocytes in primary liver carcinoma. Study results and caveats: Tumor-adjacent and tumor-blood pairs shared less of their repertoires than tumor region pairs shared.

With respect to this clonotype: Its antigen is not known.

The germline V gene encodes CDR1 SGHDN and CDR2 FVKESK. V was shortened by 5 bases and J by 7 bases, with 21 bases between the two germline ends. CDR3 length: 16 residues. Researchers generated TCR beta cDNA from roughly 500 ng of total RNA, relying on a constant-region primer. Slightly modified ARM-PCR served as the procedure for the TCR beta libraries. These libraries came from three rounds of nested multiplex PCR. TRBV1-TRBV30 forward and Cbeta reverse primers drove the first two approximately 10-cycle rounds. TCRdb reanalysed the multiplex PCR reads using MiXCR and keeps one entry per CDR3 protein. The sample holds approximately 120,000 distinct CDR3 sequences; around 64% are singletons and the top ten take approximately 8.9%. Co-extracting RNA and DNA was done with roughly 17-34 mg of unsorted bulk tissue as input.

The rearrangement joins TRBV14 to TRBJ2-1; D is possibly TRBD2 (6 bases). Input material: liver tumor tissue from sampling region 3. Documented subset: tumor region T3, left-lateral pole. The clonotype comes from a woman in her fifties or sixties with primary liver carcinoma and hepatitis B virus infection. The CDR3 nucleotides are TGTGCCAGCAGCGCGGTACGGGACTCACAATATAATGAGCAGTTCTTC. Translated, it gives CASSAVRDSQYNEQFF.